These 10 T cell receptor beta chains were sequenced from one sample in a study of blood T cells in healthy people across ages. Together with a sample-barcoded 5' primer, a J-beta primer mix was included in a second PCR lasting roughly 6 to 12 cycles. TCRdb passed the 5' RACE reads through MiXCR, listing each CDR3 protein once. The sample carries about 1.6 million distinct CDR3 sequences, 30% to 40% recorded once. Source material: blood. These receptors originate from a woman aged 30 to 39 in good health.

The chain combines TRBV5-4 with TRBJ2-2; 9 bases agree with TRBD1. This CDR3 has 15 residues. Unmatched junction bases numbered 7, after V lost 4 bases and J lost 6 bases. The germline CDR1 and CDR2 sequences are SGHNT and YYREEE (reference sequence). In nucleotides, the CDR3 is TGTGCCAGCAGCCCCCCCGGGACAGGGTCCGGGGAGCTGTTTTTT. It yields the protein CASSPPGTGSGELFF.

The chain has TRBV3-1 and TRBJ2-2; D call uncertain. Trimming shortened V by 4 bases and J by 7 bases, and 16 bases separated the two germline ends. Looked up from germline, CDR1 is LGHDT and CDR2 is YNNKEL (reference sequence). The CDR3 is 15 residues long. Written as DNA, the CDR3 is TGTGCCAGCAGCCTCCGGTCACTTGCGGACGGGGAGCTGTTTTTT. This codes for CASSLRSLADGELFF.

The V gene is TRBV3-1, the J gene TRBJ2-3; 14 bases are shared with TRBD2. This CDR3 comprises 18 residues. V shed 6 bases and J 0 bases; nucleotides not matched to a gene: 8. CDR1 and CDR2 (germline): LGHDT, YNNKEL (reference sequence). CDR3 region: CASSSKRTSGGSTDTQYF. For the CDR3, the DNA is TGTGCCAGCAGTTCCAAACGGACTAGCGGGGGGAGCACAGATACGCAGTATTTT.

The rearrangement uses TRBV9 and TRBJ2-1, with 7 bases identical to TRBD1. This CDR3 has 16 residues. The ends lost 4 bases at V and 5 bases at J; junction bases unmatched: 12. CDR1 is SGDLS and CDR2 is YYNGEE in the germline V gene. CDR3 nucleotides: TGTGCCAGCAGCCCCAGTGGTGGGACAGCCCACAATGAGCAGTTCTTC. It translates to CASSPSGGTAHNEQFF.

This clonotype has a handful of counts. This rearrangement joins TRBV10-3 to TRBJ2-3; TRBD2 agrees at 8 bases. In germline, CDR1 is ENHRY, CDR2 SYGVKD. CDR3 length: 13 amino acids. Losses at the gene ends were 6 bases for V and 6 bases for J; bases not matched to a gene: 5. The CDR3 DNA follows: TGTGCCATCAGCGCGGGAGGCCGGGATACGCAGTATTTT. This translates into CAISAGGRDTQYF.

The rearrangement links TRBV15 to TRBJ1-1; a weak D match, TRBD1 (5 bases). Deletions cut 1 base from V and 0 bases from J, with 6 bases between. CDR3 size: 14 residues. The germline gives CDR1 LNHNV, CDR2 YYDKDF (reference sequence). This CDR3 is CATSRVGVNTEAFF. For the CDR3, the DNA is TGTGCCACCAGCAGAGTGGGGGTGAACACTGAAGCTTTCTTT.

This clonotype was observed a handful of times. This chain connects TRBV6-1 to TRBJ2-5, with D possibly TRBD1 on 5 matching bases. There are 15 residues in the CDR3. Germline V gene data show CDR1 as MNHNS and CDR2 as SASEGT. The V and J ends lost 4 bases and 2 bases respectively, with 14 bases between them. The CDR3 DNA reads TGTGCCAGCAGTGTTCGGACAACCGCTCAAGAGACCCAGTACTTC. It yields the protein CASSVRTTAQETQYF.

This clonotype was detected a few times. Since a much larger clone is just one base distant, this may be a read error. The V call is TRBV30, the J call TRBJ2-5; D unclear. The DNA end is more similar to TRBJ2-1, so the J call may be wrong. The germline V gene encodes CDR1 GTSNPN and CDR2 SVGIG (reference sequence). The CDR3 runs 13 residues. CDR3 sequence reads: CAWSVRPQETQFF. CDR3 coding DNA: TGTGCCTGGAGTGTACGACCACAAGAGACCCAGTTCTTC.

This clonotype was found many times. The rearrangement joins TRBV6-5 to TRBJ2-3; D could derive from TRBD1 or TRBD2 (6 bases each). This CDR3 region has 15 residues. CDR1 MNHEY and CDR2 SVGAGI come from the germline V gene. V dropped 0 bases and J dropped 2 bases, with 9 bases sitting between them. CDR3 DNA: TGTGCCAGCAGTTACTCGGGGGGCCCCACAGATACGCAGTATTTT. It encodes CASSYSGGPTDTQYF.

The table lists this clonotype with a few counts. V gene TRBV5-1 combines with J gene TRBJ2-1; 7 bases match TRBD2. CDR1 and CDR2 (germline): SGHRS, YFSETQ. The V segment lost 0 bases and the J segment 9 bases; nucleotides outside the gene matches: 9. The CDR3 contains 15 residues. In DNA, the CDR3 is TGCGCCAGCAGCTTGGAAGCGGGGCCCCACCGTGAGCAGTTCTTC. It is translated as CASSLEAGPHREQFF.